The present T cell receptor (beta chain) was sequenced within a study of blood T cell repertoires in COVID-19 (dated by TCRdb to the early 2020s). For context, the study as a whole: The collaborator samples originated in the United States, Italy and Spain and spanned the acute and convalescent phases of COVID-19. HLA class I and class II types, where available, came from metadata supplied by the sample provider rather than from assay-based typing. The samples were drawn from two sources: the first 160 participants of the ongoing ImmuneRACE study, and some 1,300 subjects contributed by 6 global collaborators. A freely available public database, intended as a resource for researchers studying the immune response to SARS-CoV-2, is where the repertoires were released. A de-identified subject ID, COVID-19 status, age in years and sex were almost always included in the sample metadata. The prospective study material was composed of cDNA or gDNA derived from T cells, B-cell-depleted T cells, or PBMCs. The dataset comprised deeply sampled blood TCRbeta repertoires from subjects exposed to, actively infected with, or recovered from COVID-19.

TCRbeta CDR3 regions were amplified from genomic DNA using the immunoSEQ Assay, a bias-controlled multiplex PCR. The study's processing was this. The number of nucleated cells in each sample was estimated by amplification of reference gene primers within the assay. Sequence reads were collapsed and filtered to measure the absolute abundance of every unique TCRbeta CDR3 rearrangement. For each sample, productive Simpson clonality was calculated by taking the square root of Simpson's diversity index across productive rearrangements. TCRdb took over this immuneACCESS table, retaining in-frame rearrangements with V and J assigned. Such tables are incomplete; in checked studies, under half of the missing clones stem from an unresolved V gene, and the remainder is unexplained. V and J calls and clone size are copied from that table; D and trimming were computed from the DNA. The sample records about 47,000 clones, roughly 80% of which are singletons. The leading ten clones occupy 13% to 15% of the sample.

Of note for this clone: What antigen it recognizes has not been identified. No base-level quality is on record; no much larger clone is a single base apart.

Points the paper makes about the study in general: How much clinical and demographic metadata was included differed by source and by participant, and the metadata was provided uncurated.

Collaborating institutions collected whole blood in K2EDTA tubes following their own protocols. For TCRbeta analysis, collaborators shipped samples as frozen whole blood, isolated PBMCs, or DNA extracted from either of those sample types. Sequenced sample: peripheral blood. The origin of this receptor is a human donor with acute or convalescent COVID-19. The donor label of this sample is uncertain.

At the DNA level, the sequence is TGTGCCAGCCGGGGTACAGGGAGAGCTTTCTTT. Translated, it reads CASRGTGRAFF. The chain is made from TRBV7-9 and TRBJ1-1, and perhaps TRBD1 as D gene, on 6 matching bases. Counted from cysteine to phenylalanine, this CDR3 has 11 amino acids. Just CDR3 DNA is preserved here, 33 bases in frame from base 1. The germline V gene (reference sequence) gives CDR1 as SEHNR and CDR2 as FQNEAQ. V loses 8 bases, J loses 10 bases, and the germline ends lie 14 bases apart.